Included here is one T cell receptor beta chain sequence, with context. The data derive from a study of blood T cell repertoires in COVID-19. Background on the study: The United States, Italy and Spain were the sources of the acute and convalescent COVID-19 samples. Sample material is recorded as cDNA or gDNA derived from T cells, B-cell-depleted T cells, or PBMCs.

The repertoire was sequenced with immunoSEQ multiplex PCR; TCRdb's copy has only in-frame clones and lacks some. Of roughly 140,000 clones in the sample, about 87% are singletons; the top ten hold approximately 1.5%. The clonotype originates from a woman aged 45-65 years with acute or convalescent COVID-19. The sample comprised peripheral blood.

The CDR3 loop is CASSLLRGGAYGYTF. In DNA, the CDR3 is TGTGCCAGCAGCCTCCTTCGAGGAGGGGCCTATGGCTACACCTTC. The rearrangement uses TRBV6-6 and TRBJ1-2; D may be TRBD1 (5 bases). This CDR3 contains 15 residues. V lost 6 bases to trimming and J lost 4 bases, with 18 bases between them. Germline CDR1 reads MNHNY; CDR2 reads SVGAGI (reference sequence).